Given below is one T cell receptor (beta chain) in context. This clonotype was seen only a few times. The target of this receptor is not known. Base-call qualities are not available, and no considerably larger clone is one nucleotide away. The junction carries 9 bases between V and J, which are trimmed by 0 bases and 6 bases respectively. The CDR3 starts with the cysteine, ends with the phenylalanine, and has 15 residues. Only the CDR3 part of the read is kept: 45 bases, read in frame from the first base. CDR1 and CDR2 (SGHTA, FQGNSA) derive from the germline V gene. The entry originates in a study of human T cells and chemical hapten exposure (dated by TCRdb to about 2021). About the study as a whole: For sensitization, 2% DPC in acetone was applied to a 2 cm by 2 cm area of upper inner arm skin. Throughout the study period of about 22 weeks, patients also received therapeutic DPC doses to the scalp every week. Patch testing on the upper back used Finn chambers containing 0.01% DPC, with scoring done after 6 days according to International Contact Dermatitis Research Group standards. The patient cohort, mostly female, included alopecia areata with under or over 50% scalp involvement, alopecia totalis and alopecia universalis. Libraries were combined into a pool for sequencing, and differences in TCR yield between samples came mainly from small differences in library volumes within the pool. The study tracked peripheral blood TCR repertoire changes in vivo during primary and secondary sensitization to the hapten diphenylcyclopropenone (DPC) in alopecia patients. Patient blood was sampled pre-sensitization (week 0) and at 2, 6 and about 24 weeks after DPC sensitization. About 29 alopecia patients gave blood for TCR sequencing at one to four time points (pre-sensitization, 2, 6 and 24 weeks).

What the study reported, not specific to this receptor: After repeated subsampling, changes were observed in the strength of the expansion versus patch-test correlation and in the threshold at which the correlation became significant. Compared with pre-sensitization or healthy control sets, expanded TCRs formed significantly more large CDR3 similarity clusters, which is consistent with antigen-driven responses. Alopecia, a presumed autoimmune disease, was present in all patients, so the immune response of the patients might differ from that of healthy individuals. The number of TCRs above 1 in 1000 frequency did not change with DPC sensitization; there was no evidence of global repertoire structure alterations. A positive correlation was found between the number of PT1 expanded TCRs and patch test score, with significance reached at thresholds 8, 16 and 32 but not 4.

The library was built by means of RACE. Sequencing used a NextSeq 500. During library preparation, unique molecular identifiers were attached to individual cDNA molecules so that TCRs could be counted in a quantitative, reproducible way. Both TCR alpha and TCR beta chains were sequenced from each blood RNA sample. Per the source publication's procedure: A median of about 100,000 TCRs per sample was observed, with a range of about 20,000 to 750,000. V, J and CDR3 annotation of the TCR reads was performed with the Decombinator software suite. Every sample was subsampled to the same number of TCRs (28,000) for the PS versus PT1 abundance plots. TCRs were defined as expanded if absent before sensitization and observed at least eight times at the 2-week time point. TCRdb's own reprocessing of the public reads used fastp at Q25 and MiXCR and kept productive beta chains. Identical CDR3 protein sequences are pooled into one entry, listed with their most common genes and DNA. The V and J calls and clone size come from TCRdb's table, not from the authors' own analysis. The table for this sample lists about 56,000 distinct CDR3 sequences; 7% to 10% of them were counted only once. The ten largest clones capture about an eighth of the sample.

The time point tag for this specimen amounts to: patch test 1, 2 weeks after DPC sensitization. The treatment or condition label, as the study defines it: therapeutic diphenylcyclopropenone sensitization with weekly scalp DPC. Blood at each patch-test visit was drawn before the patch test was applied. Eligible patients were aged 18 to 70, diagnosed with alopecia, deemed suitable for DPC therapy, and excluded if pregnant. Total RNA was extracted from unfractionated whole blood that had been collected in Tempus Blood RNA tubes. This TCR derives from a woman aged 40-49 years with alopecia areata. Some clones in this sample may be carry-over from other donors' samples. The sample consisted of whole blood, taken in connection with sensitization to the hapten diphenylcyclopropenone (DPC). The rearrangement joined TRBV7-2 to TRBJ1-6, with no D gene named confidently. The nucleotide sequence reads TGTGCCAGCAGCTTAGCGGACTTGGGTAATTCACCCCTCCACTTT. It specifies CASSLADLGNSPLHF. The full variable domain, completed from the reference TRBV7-2 and TRBJ1-6 proteins outside the CDR3, reads GAGVSQSPSNKVTEKGKDVELRCDPISGHTALYWYRQSLGQGLEFLIYFQGNSAPDKSGLPSDRFSAERTGGSVSTLTIQRTQQEDSAVYLCASSLADLGNSPLHFGNGTRLTVT.